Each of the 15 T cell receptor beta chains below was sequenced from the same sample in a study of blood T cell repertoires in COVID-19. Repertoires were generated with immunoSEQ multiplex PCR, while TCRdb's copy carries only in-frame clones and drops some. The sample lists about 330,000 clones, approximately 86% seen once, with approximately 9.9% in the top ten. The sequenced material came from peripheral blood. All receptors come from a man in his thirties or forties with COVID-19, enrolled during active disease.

CDR3 DNA: TGTGCCAGCTCAAATCTCGGACAGCGGACCTCTGGAAACACCATATATTTT. Its translation is CASSNLGQRTSGNTIYF. The chain couples TRBV18 to TRBJ1-3; weak D call: TRBD1 (6 bases). V was shortened by 5 bases and J by 0 bases, with 17 bases between the two germline ends. This CDR3 spans 17 amino acids. CDR1 and CDR2 from the germline V gene are KGHSH and LQKENI. Together with reference TRBV18 and TRBJ1-3, the CDR3 gives the full variable domain: NAGVMQNPRHLVRRRGQEARLRCSPMKGHSHVYWYRQLPEEGLKFMVYLQKENIIDESGMPKERFSAEFPKEGPSILRIQQVVRGDSAAYFCASSNLGQRTSGNTIYFGEGSWLTVV.

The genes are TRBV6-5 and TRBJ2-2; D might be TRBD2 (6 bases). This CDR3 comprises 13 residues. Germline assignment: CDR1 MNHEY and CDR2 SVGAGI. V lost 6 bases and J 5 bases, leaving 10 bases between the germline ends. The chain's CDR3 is CASSSGGTGELFF. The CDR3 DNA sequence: TGTGCCAGCAGCTCTGGGGGGACCGGGGAGCTGTTTTTT.

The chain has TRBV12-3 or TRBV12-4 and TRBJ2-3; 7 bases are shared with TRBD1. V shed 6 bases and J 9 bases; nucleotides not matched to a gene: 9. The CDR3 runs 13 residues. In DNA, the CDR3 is TGTGCCAGCAGCTTCGGTGAGACAGGGACGCAGTATTTT. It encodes CASSFGETGTQYF.

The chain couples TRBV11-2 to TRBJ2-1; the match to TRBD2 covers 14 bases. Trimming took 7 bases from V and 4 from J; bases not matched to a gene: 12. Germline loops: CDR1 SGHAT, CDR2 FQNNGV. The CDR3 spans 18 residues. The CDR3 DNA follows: TGTGCCAGCATCCTCCCGACTAGCGGGAGGGCCAGATACAATGAGCAGTTCTTC. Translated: CASILPTSGRARYNEQFF.

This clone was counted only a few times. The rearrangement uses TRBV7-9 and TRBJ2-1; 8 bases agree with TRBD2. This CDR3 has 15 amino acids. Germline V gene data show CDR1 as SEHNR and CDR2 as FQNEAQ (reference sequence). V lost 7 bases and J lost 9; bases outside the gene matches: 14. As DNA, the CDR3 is TGTGCCAGCACCAGGGCGGGACTAGTCCCAGGTGAGCAGTTCTTC. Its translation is CASTRAGLVPGEQFF.

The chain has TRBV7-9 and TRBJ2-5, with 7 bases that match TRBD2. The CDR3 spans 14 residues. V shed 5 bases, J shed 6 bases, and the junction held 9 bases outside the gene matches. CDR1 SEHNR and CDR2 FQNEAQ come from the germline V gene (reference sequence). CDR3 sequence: CASSDRGGGQTQYF. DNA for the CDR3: TGTGCCAGCAGCGACCGTGGGGGGGGACAGACCCAGTACTTC.

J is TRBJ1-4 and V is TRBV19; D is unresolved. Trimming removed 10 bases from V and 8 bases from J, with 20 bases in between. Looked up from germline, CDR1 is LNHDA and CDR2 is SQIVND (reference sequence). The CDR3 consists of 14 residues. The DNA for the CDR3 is TGTGCCATCTCCCCGAGAGGGCAGAAGGAAAAACTGTTTTTT. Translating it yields CAISPRGQKEKLFF.

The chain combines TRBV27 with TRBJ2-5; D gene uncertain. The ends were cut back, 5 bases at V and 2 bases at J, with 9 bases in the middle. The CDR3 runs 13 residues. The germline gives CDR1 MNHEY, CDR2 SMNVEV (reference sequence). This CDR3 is CASSRRYQETQYF. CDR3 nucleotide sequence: TGTGCCAGCAGTCGCAGGTATCAAGAGACCCAGTACTTC.

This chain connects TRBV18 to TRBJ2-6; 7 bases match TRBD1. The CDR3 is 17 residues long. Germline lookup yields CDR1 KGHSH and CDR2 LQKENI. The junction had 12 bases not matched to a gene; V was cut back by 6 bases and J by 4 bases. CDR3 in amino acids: CASSRLEGARGANVLTF. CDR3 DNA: TGTGCCAGCTCCCGTCTAGAGGGGGCCCGAGGGGCCAACGTCCTGACTTTC.

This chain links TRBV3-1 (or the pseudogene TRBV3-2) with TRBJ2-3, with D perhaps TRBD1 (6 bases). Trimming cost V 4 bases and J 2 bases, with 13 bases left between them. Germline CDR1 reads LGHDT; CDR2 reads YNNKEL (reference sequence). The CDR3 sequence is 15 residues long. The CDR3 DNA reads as TGTGCCAGCAGCCTTTCAGGGGATCCCACAGATACGCAGTATTTT. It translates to CASSLSGDPTDTQYF.

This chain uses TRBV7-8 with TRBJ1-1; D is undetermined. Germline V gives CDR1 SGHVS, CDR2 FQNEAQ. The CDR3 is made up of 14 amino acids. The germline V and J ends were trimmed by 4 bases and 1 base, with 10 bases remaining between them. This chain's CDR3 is CASSSRLTNTEAFF. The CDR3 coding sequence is TGTGCCAGCAGCTCCCGACTGACGAACACTGAAGCTTTCTTT.

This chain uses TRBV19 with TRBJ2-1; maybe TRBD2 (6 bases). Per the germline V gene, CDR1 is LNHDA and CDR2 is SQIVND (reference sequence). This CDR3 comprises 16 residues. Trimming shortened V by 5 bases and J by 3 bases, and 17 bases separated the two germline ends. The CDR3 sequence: CASSLFSGSLYNEQFF. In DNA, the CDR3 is TGTGCCAGTAGTCTATTTAGCGGTTCCCTCTACAATGAGCAGTTCTTC.

CDR3: CATSRDKAGGFGYTF. For the CDR3, the DNA is TGTGCCACCAGCAGAGATAAGGCAGGGGGATTCGGCTACACCTTC. The chain links TRBV15 to TRBJ1-2; TRBD1 matches at 7 bases. Trimming took 0 bases from V and 8 from J; bases not matched to a gene: 9. This CDR3 region has 15 residues. Germline V gene data show CDR1 as LNHNV and CDR2 as YYDKDF (reference sequence).

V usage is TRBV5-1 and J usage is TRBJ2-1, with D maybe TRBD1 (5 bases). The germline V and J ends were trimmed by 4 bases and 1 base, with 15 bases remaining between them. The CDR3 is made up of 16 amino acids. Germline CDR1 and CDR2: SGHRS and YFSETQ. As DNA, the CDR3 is TGCGCCAGCAGCCAACAATTCAGGGATTCCTACAATGAGCAGTTCTTC. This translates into CASSQQFRDSYNEQFF.

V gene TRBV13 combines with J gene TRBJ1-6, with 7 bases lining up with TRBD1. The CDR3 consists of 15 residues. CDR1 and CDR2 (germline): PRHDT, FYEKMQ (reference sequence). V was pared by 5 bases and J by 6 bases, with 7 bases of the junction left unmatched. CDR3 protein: CASSGNRGTNSPLHF. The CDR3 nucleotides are TGTGCCAGCAGCGGGAACAGGGGAACTAATTCACCCCTCCACTTT.